Presented here are 18 T cell receptor beta chains from one specimen sequenced in a study of blood T cells in healthy people across ages. A second PCR of 7 to 11 cycles used a sample-barcoded 5' primer and a J-beta primer mix. TCRdb re-analysed the 5' RACE reads in MiXCR, keeping a single row per CDR3 protein. The profile shows about 780,000 distinct CDR3 sequences, around 45% of them singletons. Sample: blood. Every receptor here comes from a man aged 80 or over in good health.

Ten or more counts support this clonotype. The rearrangement links TRBV20-1 to TRBJ2-5; TRBD2 matches at 15 bases. This CDR3 has 17 residues. V lost 5 bases, J lost 5 bases, and 12 bases stayed unmatched. Germline V lookup: CDR1 DFQATT, CDR2 SNEGSKA (reference sequence). The chain's CDR3 is CSARGQGTSGRIETQYF. Written as DNA, the CDR3 is TGCAGTGCTCGAGGACAGGGGACTAGCGGGAGGATTGAGACCCAGTACTTC.

As for this clonotype: A clone one base away is much larger, so this may be a read error. This chain connects TRBV4-2 to TRBJ2-3; D could derive from TRBD1 or TRBD2 (5 bases each). Germline V lookup: CDR1 LGHNA, CDR2 YNFKEQ. The CDR3 runs to 17 residues. The CDR3 reads CASSQGLGVGETDTQNF. CDR3 in DNA: TGTGCCAGCAGCCAAGGATTGGGGGTAGGGGAAACAGATACGCAGAATTTT.

This clonotype was detected a few times. This chain connects TRBV12-3 or TRBV12-4 to TRBJ2-1, with 13 bases lining up with TRBD2. This CDR3 is 15 amino acids long. The junction had 5 bases not matched to a gene; V was cut back by 5 bases and J by 7 bases. The CDR3 sequence: CASSLRTSGSNEQFF. DNA for the CDR3: TGTGCCAGCAGTCTAAGGACTAGCGGGAGTAATGAGCAGTTCTTC.

J is TRBJ1-5 and V is TRBV6-5; no clear D gene. The CDR3 runs 15 residues. Germline V gene lookup returns CDR1 MNHEY and CDR2 SVGAGI. V lost 2 bases to trimming and J lost 0 bases, with 8 bases between them. Written as DNA, the CDR3 is TGTGCCAGCAGTTACGGGCACCATAGCAATCAGCCCCAGCATTTT. It encodes CASSYGHHSNQPQHF.

This clonotype was counted only a few times. The chain carries TRBV4-1 and TRBJ2-6, with a tentative D call TRBD1 (5 bases). Trimming stripped 1 base from V and 0 bases from J, with 7 bases between. CDR1 is MGHRA, CDR2 YSYEKL, per germline. The CDR3 is 16 amino acids. The CDR3 bases are TGCGCCAGCAGCCAAGCCCAGGGCTCTGGGGCCAACGTCCTGACTTTC. It codes for CASSQAQGSGANVLTF.

In this sample, this clonotype turned up a few times. The rearrangement uses TRBV29-1 and TRBJ1-4; TRBD1 is a possible D gene (5 bases). V lost 7 bases to trimming and J lost 7 bases, with 13 bases between them. CDR1 is SQVTM, CDR2 ANQGSEA, per germline. There are 12 residues in the CDR3. CDR3 loop: CSAGTPGEKLFF. The CDR3 DNA sequence: TGCAGCGCCGGGACTCCGGGTGAAAAACTGTTTTTT.

V usage is TRBV11-1 and J usage is TRBJ2-1; D perhaps matches TRBD1 (6 bases). With 7 bases removed from V and 7 bases from J, the gap between germline ends came to 11 bases. CDR3 length equals 12 residues. The germline V gene has CDR1 SGHAT and CDR2 FQDESV (reference sequence). In DNA, the CDR3 is TGTGCCAGCACCCGAACAGGGAATGAGCAGTTCTTC. Its protein product is CASTRTGNEQFF. The full variable domain, with the rest looked up from reference TRBV11-1 and TRBJ2-1, is EAEVAQSPRYKITEKSQAVAFWCDPISGHATLYWYRQILGQGPELLVQFQDESVVDDSQLPKDRFSAERLKGVDSTLKIQPAELGDSAMYLCASTRTGNEQFFGPGTRLTVL.

This clonotype is a singleton in its sample. The chain carries TRBV20-1 and TRBJ2-1, with a possible D match to TRBD2 (6 bases). The germline gives CDR1 DFQATT, CDR2 SNEGSKA (reference sequence). The CDR3 extends over 12 amino acids. Trimming pared 6 bases from V and 0 bases from J, leaving 6 bases between. CDR3 region: CSAGSSYNEQFF. The DNA of the CDR3 is TGCAGTGCCGGGAGCTCCTACAATGAGCAGTTCTTC.

The rearrangement uses TRBV7-2 and TRBJ2-4; the D is unclear. The closer fit of TRBJ2-7 to the DNA end suggests the J call may be wrong. Per the germline V gene, CDR1 is SGHTA and CDR2 is FQGNSA. The CDR3 contains 13 residues. CDR3 region: CASSLAVPYEQYF. Written as DNA, the CDR3 is TGTGCCAGCAGCTTAGCCGTCCCCTACGAGCAGTACTTC.

The chain couples TRBV7-9 to TRBJ2-7; no clear D gene. The CDR3 has 13 amino acids. Trimming cost V 5 bases and J 6 bases, with 14 bases left between them. CDR1 and CDR2 (germline): SEHNR, FQNEAQ (reference sequence). The CDR3 bases are TGTGCCAGCAGCCCCTCGGCTCCGTTCGAGCAGTACTTC. This codes for CASSPSAPFEQYF.

On this clonotype: Possible read error: a much larger clone is one base away. The chain couples TRBV29-1 to TRBJ2-7; a weak D match, TRBD2 (6 bases). CDR1 is SQVTM and CDR2 is ANQGSEA in the germline V gene. This CDR3 region has 13 residues. The CDR3 protein is CSVEVADKYEQHF. The CDR3 DNA follows: TGCAGCGTTGAAGTAGCGGATAAATACGAGCAGCACTTC.

The rearrangement uses TRBV2 and TRBJ2-7, with unresolved D. V was trimmed by 0 bases and J by 5 bases, leaving 5 bases between them. Germline V gene data show CDR1 as SNHLY and CDR2 as FYNNEI. The CDR3 is 12 amino acids. CDR3 nucleotides: TGTGCCAGCAGTGAAGCCGCTCACGAGCAGTACTTC. Protein: CASSEAAHEQYF.

The CDR3 sequence: CASSLTAGEGEQFF. CDR3 nucleotide sequence: TGTGCCAGCAGCTTAACAGCGGGAGAAGGTGAGCAGTTCTTC. V is TRBV7-9 and J is TRBJ2-1, with TRBD2 matching over 8 bases. This CDR3 comprises 14 residues. Germline values: CDR1 SEHNR, CDR2 FQNEAQ (reference sequence). V was pared by 2 bases and J by 9 bases, with 6 bases of the junction left unmatched.

J is TRBJ2-1 and V is TRBV9; D remains unclear. The ends were cut back, 0 bases at V and 2 bases at J, with 9 bases in the middle. Germline-derived CDR1 and CDR2 are SGDLS and YYNGEE. The CDR3 consists of 15 residues. The CDR3 here is CASSVDPGPYNEQFF. The CDR3, as DNA: TGTGCCAGCAGCGTAGATCCAGGACCCTACAATGAGCAGTTCTTC. The full variable domain, its missing parts supplied by reference TRBV9 and TRBJ2-1, is DSGVTQTPKHLITATGQRVTLRCSPRSGDLSVYWYQQSLDQGLQFLIQYYNGEERAKGNILERFSAQQFPDLHSELNLSSLELGDSALYFCASSVDPGPYNEQFFGPGTRLTVL.

This chain links TRBV5-4 with TRBJ2-6, with D tentatively TRBD1 (6 bases). V was trimmed by 5 bases and J by 0 bases, leaving 12 bases between them. Looked up from germline, CDR1 is SGHNT and CDR2 is YYREEE (reference sequence). The CDR3 is 16 residues long. Written as DNA, the CDR3 is TGTGCCAGCAGATCAAGGACAGACTCTGGGGCCAACGTCCTGACTTTC. It codes for CASRSRTDSGANVLTF.

This clonotype showed up just a few times. The chain has TRBV27 and TRBJ2-7; 7 nucleotides agree with TRBD1. Germline V CDR1 and CDR2: MNHEY, SMNVEV (reference sequence). After removal of 0 bases from V and 12 bases from J, the junction contained 8 bases not matched to a gene. The CDR3 runs to 13 residues. The DNA of the CDR3 is TGTGCCAGCAGTTTATCGAGGGGGCAGGGCGCGTACTTC. It specifies CASSLSRGQGAYF.

There are a few counts of this clonotype. This sequence joins TRBV5-8 and TRBJ2-1; weak D call: TRBD2 (7 bases). Per germline, CDR1 SGHTS and CDR2 YDEGEE. Trimming removed 6 bases from V and 7 bases from J, with 29 bases in between. The CDR3 totals 18 residues. The CDR3 nucleotides are TGTGCCAGCATCATCTTCTTCGTGGGGGGGCGCGTGGGGAATGAGCAGTTCTTC. It translates to CASIIFFVGGRVGNEQFF.

This clonotype has only a few counts. V usage is TRBV5-6 and J usage is TRBJ1-2; no clear D. The germline V gene encodes CDR1 SGHDT and CDR2 YYEEEE. The CDR3 contains 12 residues. V shed 5 bases and J shed 6 bases, with 11 bases lying between them. This CDR3 is CASSRLLDGYTF. The CDR3 DNA sequence: TGTGCCAGCAGTCGCCTTTTGGATGGCTACACCTTC.